These T cell receptor beta chains were read from a single sample in a study of cytomegalovirus exposure and HLA in healthy donors. TCRdb's table, derived via immunoSEQ multiplex PCR, lists solely in-frame clones and lacks some. Among some 180,000 clones, over 80% were seen once, and the ten largest hold approximately 1.4%. Source material: PBMCs. The receptors derive from a man in his forties in good health and CMV-seronegative. Both conserved end residues are part of each CDR3. D genes are given only for firm matches. Expanded clones are given a class, and other clones once, few, many or no size at all.

clone_size | j_call | d_call | v_call | cdr3_nt | cdr3_aa
few | TRBJ2-5 | TRBD2 | TRBV6-1 | TGTGCCAGCATTTTGACTAGCGGGGGTCACCAGTACTTC | CASILTSGGHQYF
. | TRBJ2-7 | . | TRBV11-2 | TGTGCCAGCAGCTTGACTGTCAACGAGCAGTACTTC | CASSLTVNEQYF
. | TRBJ1-4 | TRBD1 | TRBV7-2 | TGTGCCAGCAGCTCGACAGGGTACGGGGAAAAACTGTTTTTT | CASSSTGYGEKLFF
. | TRBJ1-1 | . | TRBV18 | TGTGCCAGCTCACTCAATTCGGGGGACACTGAAGCTTTCTTT | CASSLNSGDTEAFF
. | TRBJ1-5 | . | TRBV19 | TGTGCCAGTAGTCTCCGGGACAATCAGCCCCAGCATTTT | CASSLRDNQPQHF
. | TRBJ1-5 | . | TRBV28 | TGTGCCAGCAGCTTAGGGGGGGGGACGAAGCCCCAGCATTTT | CASSLGGGTKPQHF
. | TRBJ2-6 | . | TRBV19 | TGTGCCAGTAGTCCCCGCGGCTCTGGGGCCAACGTCCTGACTTTC | CASSPRGSGANVLTF
. | TRBJ1-2 | TRBD1 | TRBV18 | TGTGCCAGCTCACTACCGGACAGGCCGAACTATGGCTACACCTTC | CASSLPDRPNYGYTF
once | TRBJ2-2 | . | TRBV7-3 | TGTGCCAGCAGCCCTTACATGAACACCGGGGAGCTGTTTTTT | CASSPYMNTGELFF
. | TRBJ2-7 | TRBD2 | TRBV7-2 | TGTGCCAGCAGCTTAAAAGCGGGGCCCTACGAGCAGTACTTC | CASSLKAGPYEQYF
. | TRBJ1-1 | TRBD1 | TRBV2 | TGTGCCAGCATTCTGACAGGGTCAAACCTTGAAGCTTTCTTT | CASILTGSNLEAFF
. | TRBJ2-5 | . | TRBV21-1 | TGTGCCAGCAGCAATTGGGGAGACTGTGTTCAAGAGACCCAGTACTTC | CASSNWGDCVQETQYF
. | TRBJ1-2 | TRBD1 | TRBV19 | TGTGCCAGTAGTATTAATAACAGGGGTGGTGGCTACACCTTC | CASSINNRGGGYTF
. | TRBJ2-7 | TRBD1 | TRBV28 | TGTGCCAGCAGTGAACAGGGGGCGAGGTACTACGAGCAGTACTTC | CASSEQGARYYEQYF
. | TRBJ2-7 | TRBD1 | TRBV28 | TGTGCCAGCGAAGACAGGGCCGAGCAGTACTTC | CASEDRAEQYF
. | TRBJ2-3 | TRBD2 | TRBV7-4 | TGTGCCAGCAGCCTTAATTCGAGGGCTAGCGGAGGTTTAGAGGGCACAGATACGCAGTATTTT | CASSLNSRASGGLEGTDTQYF
. | TRBJ1-2 | . | TRBV28 | TGTGCCAGTCTACCTACGCAAAGCTATGGCTACACCTTC | CASLPTQSYGYTF
. | TRBJ1-4 | . | TRBV25-1 | TGTGCCAGCAGTGATAAAGGGGCTAATGAAAAACTGTTTTTT | CASSDKGANEKLFF
. | TRBJ2-5 | . | TRBV7-2 | TGTGCCAGCAGCCAAGAACCGGGTCGACAAGAGACCCAGTACTTC | CASSQEPGRQETQYF
few | TRBJ1-1 | . | TRBV2 | TGTGCCAGCAGTTCCCCCCAGACACTGAACACTGAAGCTTTCTTT | CASSSPQTLNTEAFF
. | TRBJ1-2 | . | TRBV29-1 | TGCAGCGTTGTTGCAGGGTTCTATGGCTACACCTTC | CSVVAGFYGYTF
. | TRBJ1-2 | TRBD1 | TRBV5-3 | TGTGCCAGAAGCGGATGCAAGGGACAGGGGGATGGCTACACCTTC | CARSGCKGQGDGYTF
. | TRBJ2-5 | . | TRBV5-1 | TGCGCCAGCAGCCGTCTCCCTAGCGCTTCGGAGACCCAGTACTTC | CASSRLPSASETQYF
. | TRBJ1-5 | . | TRBV28 | TGTGCCAGCACCAACGGGGGTGGCAATCAGCCCCAGCATTTT | CASTNGGGNQPQHF
once | TRBJ1-6 | TRBD1 | TRBV5-1 | TGCGCCAGCAGCTTGACATTAGGGACAGCCGGTTCACCCCTCCACTTT | CASSLTLGTAGSPLHF
. | TRBJ2-3 | . | TRBV6-5 | TGTGCCAGCAGTTACGGCGAGCGGGGCACAGATACGCAGTATTTT | CASSYGERGTDTQYF
. | TRBJ1-4 | . | TRBV7-6 | TGTGCCAGCAGCTTAACCGACTTCAATGAAAAACTGTTTTTT | CASSLTDFNEKLFF
. | TRBJ2-1 | . | TRBV5-5 | TGTGCCAGCAGCCTGGTAGGAGAGAGCTCCTACAATGAGCAGTTCTTC | CASSLVGESSYNEQFF
. | TRBJ2-2 | TRBD1 | TRBV7-9 | TGTGCCAGCAGCTCCGGACAGGTACGACACGGCGGGGAGCTGTTTTTT | CASSSGQVRHGGELFF
. | TRBJ2-3 | . | TRBV4-3 | TGCGCCAGCAGCCAGGGCCAGGTTAGCACAGATACGCAGTATTTT | CASSQGQVSTDTQYF
. | TRBJ2-3 | TRBD1 | TRBV7-3 | TGTGCCAGCAGCTTAAACACAGGGGGAGATACGCAGTATTTT | CASSLNTGGDTQYF
. | TRBJ2-2 | . | TRBV7-2 | TGTGCCAGCAGCTCACCTGGTGGCCTGAACACCGGGGAGCTGTTTTTT | CASSSPGGLNTGELFF
. | TRBJ2-3 | TRBD2 | TRBV14 | TGTGCCAGCAGCAAGGTACTAGCGGGGTCAGATACGCAGTATTTT | CASSKVLAGSDTQYF
. | TRBJ1-1 | . | TRBV7-6 | TGTGCCAGCAGCCTGCCCGGGACAAGGTTGGGTAAAGGTAACACTGAAGCTTTCTTT | CASSLPGTRLGKGNTEAFF